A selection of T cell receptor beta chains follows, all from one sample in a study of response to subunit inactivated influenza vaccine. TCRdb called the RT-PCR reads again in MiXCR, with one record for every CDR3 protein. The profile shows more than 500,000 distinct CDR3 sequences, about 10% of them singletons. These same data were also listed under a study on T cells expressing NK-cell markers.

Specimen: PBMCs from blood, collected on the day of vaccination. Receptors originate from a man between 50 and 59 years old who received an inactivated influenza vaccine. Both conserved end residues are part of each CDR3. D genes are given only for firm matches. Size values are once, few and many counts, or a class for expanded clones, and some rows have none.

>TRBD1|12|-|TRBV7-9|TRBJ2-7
TGTGCCAGCAGCGCACAGGGGCACGAGCAGTACTTC
CASSAQGHEQYF
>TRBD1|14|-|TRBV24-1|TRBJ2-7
TGTGCCACCAGTGACCCCGGACAGGCTAACGAGCAGTACTTC
CATSDPGQANEQYF
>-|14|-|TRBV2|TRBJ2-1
TGTGCCAGCAGTTTCTTAGTTTCCTACAATGAGCAGTTCTTC
CASSFLVSYNEQFF
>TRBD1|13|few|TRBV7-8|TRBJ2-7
TGTGCCAGCAGCTTGACAGGGGGCGGCGAGCAGTACTTC
CASSLTGGGEQYF
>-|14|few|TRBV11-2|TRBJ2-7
TGTGCCAGCACCTCAACCATTGACTCCTACGAGCAGTACTTC
CASTSTIDSYEQYF
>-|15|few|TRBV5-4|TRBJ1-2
TGTGCCAGCAGCGCTCCCGGGACGGAATTTTATGGCTACACCTTC
CASSAPGTEFYGYTF
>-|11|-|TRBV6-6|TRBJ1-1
TGTGCCAGCATCTCCCAAGATCGGGCTTTCTTT
CASISQDRAFF
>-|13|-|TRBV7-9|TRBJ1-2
TGTGCCAGCAGCTCTGGAGCGGGCCATGGCTACACCTTC
CASSSGAGHGYTF
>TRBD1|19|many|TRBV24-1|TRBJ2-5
TGTGCCACCAGTGCCCGACCAGGACAGGCAGGAAGGTCGCAAGAGACCCAGTACTTC
CATSARPGQAGRSQETQYF
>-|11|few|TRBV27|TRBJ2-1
TGTGCTACGTATGGGGTAGGTGAGCAGTTCTTC
CATYGVGEQFF
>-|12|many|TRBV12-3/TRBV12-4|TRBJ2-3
TGTGCCAGCAGTCCATCGGGGGTAACGCAGTATTTT
CASSPSGVTQYF
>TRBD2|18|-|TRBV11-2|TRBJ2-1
TGTGCCAGCAGCTTAATAAGGGGGAGTAGCGGGAGGAACAATGAGCAGTTCTTC
CASSLIRGSSGRNNEQFF
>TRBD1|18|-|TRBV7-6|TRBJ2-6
TGTGCCAGCAGCTTAAACAGGGGGCCATACTCTGGGGCCAACGTCCTGACTTTC
CASSLNRGPYSGANVLTF
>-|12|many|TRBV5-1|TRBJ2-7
TGCGCCAGCAGCCCATCCGTCTACGAGCAGTACTTC
CASSPSVYEQYF
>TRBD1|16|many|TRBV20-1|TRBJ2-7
TGCAGTGCTAGAGATAGGGACAGGGGTCACTCCTACGAGCAGTACTTC
CSARDRDRGHSYEQYF
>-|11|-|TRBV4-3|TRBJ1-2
TGCGCCAGCAGCAATGGCCATGGCTACACCTTC
CASSNGHGYTF
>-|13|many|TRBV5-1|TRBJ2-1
TGCGCCAGCAGCTTGGATTCCGGGGGCGAGCAGTTCTTC
CASSLDSGGEQFF
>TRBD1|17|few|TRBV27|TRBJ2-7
TGTGCCAGCAGTCCAACCCCTGGACAGGGAAAATCCTACGAGCAGTACTTC
CASSPTPGQGKSYEQYF
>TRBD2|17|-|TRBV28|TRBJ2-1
TGTGCCAGCAGCAGCCTTTTAGCGGGCAGCTCCTACAATGAGCAGTTCTTC
CASSSLLAGSSYNEQFF
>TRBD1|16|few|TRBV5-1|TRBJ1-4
TGCGCCAGCAGCTTTTCACCGGGACAGGGGAATGAAAAACTGTTTTTT
CASSFSPGQGNEKLFF
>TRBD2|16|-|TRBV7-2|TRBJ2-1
TGTGCCAGCAGCTTAGTGGGGGGGGGAACCTTTAATGAGCAGTTCTTC
CASSLVGGGTFNEQFF
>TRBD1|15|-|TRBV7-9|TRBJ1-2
TGTGCCAGCAGCTCAGCCGGGACAGGGGTATATGGCTACACCTTC
CASSSAGTGVYGYTF
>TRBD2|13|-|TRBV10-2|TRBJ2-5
TGCGCCAGCTCTACTAGCGGGAGTGAGACCCAGTACTTC
CASSTSGSETQYF
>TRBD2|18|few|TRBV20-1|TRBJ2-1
TGCAGTGCTTACCTTGGGACTAGCGGGAGGTTATCCTACAATGAGCAGTTCTTC
CSAYLGTSGRLSYNEQFF
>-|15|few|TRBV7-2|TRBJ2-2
TGTGCCAGCAGCTTAGACCATAGGGACACCGGGGAGCTGTTTTTT
CASSLDHRDTGELFF
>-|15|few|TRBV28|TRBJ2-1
TGTGCCAGCAGGCCCACAGGGACACACTACAATGAGCAGTTCTTC
CASRPTGTHYNEQFF
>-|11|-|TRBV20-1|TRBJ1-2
TGCAGTGGGACCTTAAACTATGGCTACACCTTC
CSGTLNYGYTF
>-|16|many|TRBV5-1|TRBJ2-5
TGCGCCAGCAGCCCCAACCCGAGGAGGGTCCAAGAGACCCAGTACTTC
CASSPNPRRVQETQYF
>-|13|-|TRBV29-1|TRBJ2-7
TGCAGCGTTGAGACAGGCGGGTTCAACGAGCAGTACTTC
CSVETGGFNEQYF
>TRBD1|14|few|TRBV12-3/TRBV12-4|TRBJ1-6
TGTGCCAGCAGTTTGACAGGGGTGGGTTCACCCCTCCACTTT
CASSLTGVGSPLHF
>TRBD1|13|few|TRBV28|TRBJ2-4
TGTGCCAGCAGTGTGGGACAGCAAAACATTCAGTACTTC
CASSVGQQNIQYF
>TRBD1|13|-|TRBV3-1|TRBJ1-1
TGTGCCAGCAGCCAGGACAGGGAGGTCGAAGCTTTCTTT
CASSQDREVEAFF
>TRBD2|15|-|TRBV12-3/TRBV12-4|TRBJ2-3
TGTGCCAGCAGCCTAGCGGGGGAAAGCACAGATACGCAGTATTTT
CASSLAGESTDTQYF
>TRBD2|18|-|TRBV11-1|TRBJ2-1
TGTGCCAGCAGCTTAGGGGGGCTTGGGACTAGAAGACGCAATGAGCAGTTCTTC
CASSLGGLGTRRRNEQFF
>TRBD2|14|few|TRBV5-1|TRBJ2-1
TGCGCCAGCAGCGCAGTGGCCGGGGGGGATGAGCAGTTCTTC
CASSAVAGGDEQFF
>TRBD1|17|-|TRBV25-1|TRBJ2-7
TGTGCCAGCAGTGAGGAGTTGGTGGGACAGGGTACCTACGAGCAGTACTTC
CASSEELVGQGTYEQYF
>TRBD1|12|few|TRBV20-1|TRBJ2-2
TGCAGTGCGAAACAGGGGGCCGGGGAGCTGTTTTTT
CSAKQGAGELFF
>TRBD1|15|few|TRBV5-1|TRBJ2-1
TGCGCCAGCAGCCCGACAGGGAATACATACAATGAGCAGTTCTTC
CASSPTGNTYNEQFF
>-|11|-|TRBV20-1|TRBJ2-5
TGCAGTGTGGGGAGGCATGAGACCCAGTACTTC
CSVGRHETQYF
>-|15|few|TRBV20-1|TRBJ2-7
TGCAGTGCTAAAGCAGTAGGGAGTAATCCCTACGAGCAGTACTTC
CSAKAVGSNPYEQYF
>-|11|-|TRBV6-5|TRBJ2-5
TGTGCCAGCTCTACCCTCGGGGCCCAGTACTTC
CASSTLGAQYF
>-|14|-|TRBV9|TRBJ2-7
TGTGCCAGCAGCGATGCAGGCTTCTCCTACGAGCAGTACTTC
CASSDAGFSYEQYF
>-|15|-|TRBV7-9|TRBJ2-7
TGTGCCAGCAGCTCCGACCGGGACGGTACCTACGAGCAGTACTTC
CASSSDRDGTYEQYF
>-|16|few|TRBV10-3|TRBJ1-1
TGTGCCATCAGTGAGCCCCGAGAAAGAGGGAACACTGAAGCTTTCTTT
CAISEPRERGNTEAFF
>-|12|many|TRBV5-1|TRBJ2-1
TGCGCCAGCAGCCTCGATTACAATGAGCAGTTCTTC
CASSLDYNEQFF
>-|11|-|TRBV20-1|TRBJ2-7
TGCAGTGCTGCAAGGGCTTACGAGCAGTACTTC
CSAARAYEQYF
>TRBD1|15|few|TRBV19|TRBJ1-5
TGTGCCAGTAGTATAGCCAGGGGGCTAAATCAGCCCCAGCATTTT
CASSIARGLNQPQHF
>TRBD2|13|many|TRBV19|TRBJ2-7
TGTGCCAGCAGCATTAGCGGGAGCTACGAGCAGTACTTC
CASSISGSYEQYF
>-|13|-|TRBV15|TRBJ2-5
TGTGCCACCAGCAGAAGAGTGGTTGAGACCCAGTACTTC
CATSRRVVETQYF
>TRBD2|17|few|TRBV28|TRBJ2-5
TGTGCCAGCAGTTTCCCCGGACTAGCGGGAGGTCAAGAGACCCAGTACTTC
CASSFPGLAGGQETQYF
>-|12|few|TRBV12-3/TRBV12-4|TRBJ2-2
TGTGCCAGCAGCTCGAATGAACGGGAGCTGTTTTTT
CASSSNERELFF
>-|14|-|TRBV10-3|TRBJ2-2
TGTGCCATCAGTTGGGAAAGAAGCACCGGGGAGCTGTTTTTT
CAISWERSTGELFF
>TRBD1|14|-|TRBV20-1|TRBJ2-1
TGCAGTGCCACAGGGGGCGGCCTCTACAATGAGCAGTTCTTC
CSATGGGLYNEQFF
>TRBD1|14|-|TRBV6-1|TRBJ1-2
TGTGCCAGCAGCAGACAGGGCTCAAACTATGGCTACACCTTC
CASSRQGSNYGYTF
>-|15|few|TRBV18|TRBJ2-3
TGTGCCAGCTCACCACGTGGGTTTAGCACAGATACGCAGTATTTT
CASSPRGFSTDTQYF
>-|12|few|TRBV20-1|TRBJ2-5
TGCAGTGCAGACACAGGGCTGGAGACCCAGTACTTC
CSADTGLETQYF
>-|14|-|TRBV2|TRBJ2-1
TGTGCCAGCAGTGAACAGGGTCATGGCAATGAGCAGTTCTTC
CASSEQGHGNEQFF